This TCR beta chain was recovered during a study of cytomegalovirus exposure and HLA in healthy donors. Across the study: The 550 to 800 first-cohort repertoires and the roughly 130 validation repertoires shared the same platform, a later analysis reported.

V dropped 4 bases and J dropped 6; count of bases not matched to a gene: 5. CDR1 is WSHSY and CDR2 is SAAADI in the germline V gene. The CDR3 extends over 16 amino acids. While the first cohort had 600 to 800 subjects, the donors belonged to the separate validation cohort of fewer than 150 subjects. Using immunoSEQ multiplex PCR, the repertoire was profiled, and TCRdb retains in-frame clones only, with some absent. The repertoire holds under 75,000 clones, with around 93% as singletons. The sequenced material came from PBMCs. The receptor was isolated from a man aged 18 to 29 in good health and CMV-seropositive. The chain carries TRBV10-2 and TRBJ2-1; 14 bases match TRBD2. The DNA of the CDR3 is TGCGCCAGCAGTGGACTAGCGGGAGGGAGAGGCAATGAGCAGTTCTTC. This sequence encodes CASSGLAGGRGNEQFF.